The 27 T cell receptor beta chains below come from one sample, sequenced in a study of T cells in Graves' hyperthyroidism and ophthalmopathy. TCR beta CDR3 regions were amplified from RNA transcripts. The primer set for the first-round RT-PCR of the TCR CDR3 was HTBI. Using its own MiXCR run on the multiplex PCR reads, TCRdb lists one record per CDR3 protein. The repertoire has around 600,000 distinct CDR3 sequences, 45% of them found once; the top ten carry roughly 6.5%. The sequenced sample consisted of peripheral blood or thyroid tissue (not recorded which). The receptors were gathered from an adult man with Graves' disease, either hyperthyroidism or ophthalmopathy (not recorded which).

The chain recombines TRBV12-3 or TRBV12-4 with TRBJ1-5; TRBD1 might be the D (5 bases). Trimming pared 3 bases from V and 7 bases from J, leaving 13 bases between. The CDR3 covers 14 residues. The CDR3 protein is CASSFSGLEQPQHF. CDR3 coding DNA: TGTGCCAGCAGTTTCTCAGGGTTGGAGCAGCCCCAGCATTTT.

This clonotype was counted many times. The rearrangement uses TRBV7-6 and TRBJ1-6, with 9 bases fitting TRBD1. V shed 4 bases, J shed 5 bases, and the junction held 3 bases outside the gene matches. Germline lookup yields CDR1 SGHVS and CDR2 FNYEAQ. This CDR3 has 15 amino acids. CDR3 DNA: TGTGCCAGCAGCTCACGGACAGGGGATAATTCACCCCTCCACTTT. Amino acids: CASSSRTGDNSPLHF.

This clonotype was seen repeatedly, ten times or more. The chain uses TRBV10-3 and TRBJ2-7; 7 positions match TRBD2. The CDR3 has 17 residues. CDR1 and CDR2 from the germline V gene are ENHRY and SYGVKD. With 0 bases clipped from V and 1 base from J, the junction kept 9 bases outside the gene matches. In DNA form, the CDR3 reads TGTGCCATCAGTGAGTCACTTCGGCGGGAGTGGTCCTACGAGCAGTACTTC. This encodes CAISESLRREWSYEQYF.

V is TRBV7-2 and J is TRBJ2-7, with D perhaps matching TRBD2 (5 bases). Germline loops: CDR1 SGHTA, CDR2 FQGNSA. This CDR3 has 12 residues. V was cut by 5 bases and J by 2 bases, with 7 bases left in between. CDR3 region: CASSQTTYEQYF. In DNA form, the CDR3 reads TGTGCCAGCAGCCAGACTACCTACGAGCAGTACTTC.

This clonotype was seen only once. The genes are TRBV9 and TRBJ1-2, with a weak D call TRBD1 (5 bases). Germline loops: CDR1 SGDLS, CDR2 YYNGEE. The CDR3 runs 12 residues. V was cut by 6 bases and J by 8 bases, with 14 bases left in between. CDR3 nucleotides: TGTGCCAGCACCGTGGGGGGTGAGGGCTACACCTTC. Its translation is CASTVGGEGYTF.

This clonotype was seen ten or more times. As DNA, the CDR3 is TGCAGTGCTCTAGCTTCAGCGGGGGAGACCCAGTACTTC. Amino acids: CSALASAGETQYF. The chain carries TRBV20-1 and TRBJ2-5; TRBD2 matches 7 bases. The CDR3 spans 13 residues. The ends lost 5 bases at V and 5 bases at J; junction bases unmatched: 8. Germline V gives CDR1 DFQATT, CDR2 SNEGSKA (reference sequence).

For the CDR3, the DNA is TGCAGTGCTACCCCGACTGAGGGGTCTTTTTACGAGCAGTACTTC. Translation gives CSATPTEGSFYEQYF. V gene TRBV20-1 combines with J gene TRBJ2-7; D is tentatively TRBD1 or TRBD2 (5 bases each). CDR1 and CDR2 from the germline V gene are DFQATT and SNEGSKA (reference sequence). The CDR3 loop spans 15 amino acids. V was trimmed by 4 bases and J by 4 bases, leaving 20 bases between them.

This clonotype was counted only a few times. The V and J genes are TRBV19 and TRBJ1-1; the D gene is possibly TRBD1 (6 bases). The V gene's germline CDR1 is LNHDA and CDR2 SQIVND (reference sequence). V dropped 6 bases and J dropped 4 bases, with 15 bases sitting between them. This CDR3 has 14 residues. The CDR3 reads CASREQGWVTEAFF. The CDR3 DNA is TGTGCCAGTAGAGAACAGGGTTGGGTCACTGAAGCTTTCTTT.

The chain employs TRBV7-9 and TRBJ1-1; 10 positions match TRBD1. Germline lookup yields CDR1 SEHNR and CDR2 FQNEAQ (reference sequence). V lost 5 bases to trimming and J lost 1 base; unmatched junction nucleotides: 10. The CDR3 has 17 residues. The CDR3 DNA follows: TGTGCCAGCAGCAGCCCTAGGGACAGGGGCACGAACACTGAAGCTTTCTTT. This gives the protein CASSSPRDRGTNTEAFF.

This clonotype appeared many times. V is TRBV19 and J is TRBJ2-5; 9 bases match TRBD1. Germline CDR1 LNHDA, CDR2 SQIVND (reference sequence). Germline trimming cut 5 bases from V and 2 bases from J; bases unmatched to any gene: 6. This CDR3 contains 15 residues. The CDR3 loop is CASSDIGQGQETQYF. The CDR3 DNA reads TGTGCCAGTAGTGACATCGGACAGGGGCAAGAGACCCAGTACTTC. Full variable domain (missing parts from reference TRBV19 and TRBJ2-5): DGGITQSPKYLFRKEGQNVTLSCEQNLNHDAMYWYRQDPGQGLRLIYYSQIVNDFQKGDIAEGYSVSREKKESFPLTVTSAQKNPTAFYLCASSDIGQGQETQYFGPGTRLLVL.

The chain links TRBV7-9 to TRBJ1-6, with 7 positions matching TRBD1. Germline lookup yields CDR1 SEHNR and CDR2 FQNEAQ (reference sequence). Trimming took 3 bases from V and 10 from J; bases not matched to a gene: 9. This CDR3 spans 15 amino acids. The CDR3 sequence: CASSLATGDGSPLHF. Written as DNA, the CDR3 is TGTGCCAGCAGCTTGGCTACAGGGGATGGATCACCCCTCCACTTT.

A few counts support this clonotype. The chain joins TRBV12-3 or TRBV12-4 to TRBJ2-7; D is tentatively TRBD1 or TRBD2 (5 bases each). The CDR3 length is 15 residues. With 3 bases removed from V and 5 bases from J, the gap between germline ends came to 17 bases. The CDR3 here is CASSLPAGAAHEQYF. CDR3 nucleotides: TGTGCCAGCAGTTTGCCGGCCGGGGCTGCCCACGAGCAGTACTTC.

The V and J genes are TRBV20-1 and TRBJ1-2; D is possibly TRBD1 (5 bases). This CDR3 has 13 residues. In germline, CDR1 is DFQATT, CDR2 SNEGSKA (reference sequence). Trimming shortened V by 6 bases and J by 4 bases, and 15 bases separated the two germline ends. CDR3 loop: CSAGTDPSYGYTF. Written as DNA, the CDR3 is TGCAGTGCGGGGACGGATCCCTCCTATGGCTACACCTTC.

Comment on this clonotype: Given a much more abundant clone one base away, this may be a read error. The V and J genes are TRBV20-1 and TRBJ2-5; D assignment may be TRBD1 or TRBD2 (7 bases each). Germline CDR1 is DFQATT and CDR2 is SNEGSKA (reference sequence). The CDR3 length is 15 residues. The DNA for the CDR3 is TGCAGTGCCGCAGGGGGGGAGGCGGGCCAAGAGACCCAGCACTTC. Its translation: CSAAGGEAGQETQHF.

V is TRBV29-1 and J is TRBJ1-6, with 9 bases fitting TRBD1. Germline-derived CDR1 and CDR2 are SQVTM and ANQGSEA. The CDR3 spans 15 residues. With V trimmed by 0 bases and J by 9 bases, 6 bases remained unmatched. CDR3 DNA: TGCAGCGTTGAAGATCGGGACAGGGTAGCTTCACCCCTCCACTTT. Protein: CSVEDRDRVASPLHF.

The gene calls are TRBV2 and TRBJ2-7; D is unresolved. The V gene's germline CDR1 is SNHLY and CDR2 FYNNEI. CDR3 size: 17 residues. V lost 0 bases and J lost 3, with 18 bases in between. CDR3 DNA sequence: TGTGCCAGCAGTGAAGCCGCATCCGGAGACATACTCTACGAGCAGTACTTC. Translated, it gives CASSEAASGDILYEQYF.

Concerning this clonotype: This sequence may be a read error, since a much larger clone differs from it by one base. The DNA of the CDR3 is TGTGCCAGCAGCCCCTACCCCACAGGGAGCAATCAGCCCCAGCATTTT. It is translated as CASSPYPTGSNQPQHF. The chain uses TRBV25-1 and TRBJ1-5; tentative D call: TRBD1 (6 bases). From germline, CDR1 is MGHDK and CDR2 SYGVNS. The V end was cut by 6 bases, the J end by 1 base, with 16 bases between. This CDR3 region has 16 residues.

This rearrangement joins TRBV5-4 to TRBJ2-2; D remains ambiguous. This CDR3 is built from 12 residues. Germline V lookup: CDR1 SGHNT, CDR2 YYREEE (reference sequence). Trimming removed 4 bases at V and 7 bases at J, with 8 bases between. The CDR3 sequence is CASSARLGELFF. For the CDR3, the DNA is TGTGCCAGCAGCGCACGCCTCGGGGAGCTGTTTTTT.

A note on this clonotype: It is unclear where the CDR3 begins or ends on the DNA, so no DNA is shown, and the CDR3 is as TCRdb lists it. The chain is built from TRBV7-6 and TRBJ2-7; the table gives TRBD2 as D, unverified against the DNA. Per germline, CDR1 SGHVS and CDR2 FNYEAQ. The CDR3 sequence runs 15 residues, both termini included. The CDR3: CACSARLHSSYEQYF.

This clonotype was observed a few times. The chain combines TRBV5-4 with TRBJ1-4, with D possibly matching TRBD1 (5 bases). This CDR3 is built from 16 residues. The V and J ends lost 4 bases and 5 bases respectively, with 18 bases between them. The germline V gene has CDR1 SGHNT and CDR2 YYREEE (reference sequence). Written as DNA, the CDR3 is TGTGCCAGCAGCGCCATGAAAGCGGGGGTAAATGAAAAACTGTTTTTT. Protein: CASSAMKAGVNEKLFF.

There are a few counts of this clonotype. V usage is TRBV19 and J usage is TRBJ2-7; TRBD2 might be the D (7 bases). The V and J ends lost 9 bases and 2 bases respectively, with 23 bases between them. Germline assignment: CDR1 LNHDA and CDR2 SQIVND (reference sequence). This CDR3 is 16 amino acids long. The chain's CDR3 is CASSYSARGQTYEQYF. CDR3 nucleotide sequence: TGTGCCAGCAGTTACTCGGCGCGGGGGCAAACCTACGAGCAGTACTTC.

A remark on this clonotype: With a much larger clone just one base away, this may be a read error. This chain joins TRBV7-9 and TRBJ1-1, with a weak D call TRBD1 (5 bases). CDR3 size: 13 residues. Germline assignment: CDR1 SEHNR and CDR2 FQNEAQ (reference sequence). As DNA, the CDR3 is TGTGCCAGCGGCTTAGGAGGGGATGCTGAAGCTTTCTTT. Residues: CASGLGGDAEAFF.

The genes are TRBV9 and TRBJ2-7; D assignment may be TRBD1 or TRBD2 (5 bases each). V dropped 3 bases and J dropped 5 bases, with 15 bases sitting between them. CDR1 and CDR2 (germline): SGDLS, YYNGEE. The CDR3 spans 14 residues. CDR3 region: CASSAGPLLDEQYF. The CDR3 bases are TGTGCCAGCAGCGCGGGACCACTCCTCGACGAGCAGTACTTC.

The V call is TRBV7-9, the J call TRBJ2-7, with 16 bases that match TRBD2. The V gene end was trimmed by 4 bases and the J gene end by 3 bases; junction bases not matched to a gene: 3. CDR3 length: 16 residues. Germline-derived CDR1 and CDR2 are SEHNR and FQNEAQ (reference sequence). In DNA form, the CDR3 reads TGTGCCAGCAGCTGGGGACTAGCGGGGGGGAGCTACGAGCAGTACTTC. Protein: CASSWGLAGGSYEQYF.

The CDR3 DNA follows: TGTGCCACCAGCAGCCACCGGGGTCCCACGGGCTACACCTTC. This encodes CATSSHRGPTGYTF. The chain uses TRBV15 and TRBJ1-2; D not resolved. The V and J ends lost 3 bases and 8 bases respectively, with 16 bases between them. The germline V gene has CDR1 LNHNV and CDR2 YYDKDF (reference sequence). There are 14 residues in the CDR3.

This clonotype occurred many times. The chain couples TRBV6-5 to TRBJ1-1, with 11 positions matching TRBD1. The CDR3 is made up of 14 amino acids. Germline values: CDR1 MNHEY, CDR2 SVGAGI. The ends lost 5 bases at V and 4 bases at J; junction bases unmatched: 3. The chain's CDR3 is CASSPGTGGTEAFF. The DNA of the CDR3 is TGTGCCAGCAGTCCCGGGACAGGGGGCACTGAAGCTTTCTTT.

V usage is TRBV29-1 and J usage is TRBJ2-3; D might be TRBD1 or TRBD2, each matching 5 bases. The V gene lost 4 bases and the J gene lost 2 bases, with 13 bases spanning the gap. The CDR3 runs 14 residues. Germline V lookup: CDR1 SQVTM, CDR2 ANQGSEA. DNA for the CDR3: TGCAGCGTTGTGGGACCGCCCCACACAGATACGCAGTATTTT. This encodes CSVVGPPHTDTQYF.